A selection of T cell receptor beta chains follows, all from one sample in a study of blood T cell repertoires in COVID-19. Sequencing was performed with immunoSEQ multiplex PCR; in TCRdb, only in-frame clones are kept and a portion is missing. Here the sample spans about 180,000 clones, 88% being singletons. The sample taken for sequencing was peripheral blood. The receptors here all came from a woman in her thirties with acute or convalescent COVID-19. Each CDR3 is given with its conserved first and last residue. The D gene is left open where the match is weak. Rows give clone size only sometimes, using once, few, many, or a class for an expanded clone.

-	13	TRBJ1-2	-	TRBV6-5	TGTGCCAGCAGTTACTCGGAGGGCGAAGGCTACACCTTC	CASSYSEGEGYTF
-	13	TRBJ1-2	-	TRBV28	TGTGCCAGCGTGCAGGCAGCTAACTATGGCTACACCTTC	CASVQAANYGYTF
-	16	TRBJ1-4	TRBD1	TRBV6-5	TGTGCCAGCAGTTATCGGTTTCAGGGGGCGGCCGAAAAACTGTTTTTT	CASSYRFQGAAEKLFF
-	15	TRBJ1-1	-	TRBV5-4	TGTGCCAGCAGCTTGAATGCAGGCATGAACACTGAAGCTTTCTTT	CASSLNAGMNTEAFF
-	11	TRBJ2-1	TRBD2	TRBV29-1	TGCAGCGTTACTAGCGGGAGTTTGCAGTTCTTC	CSVTSGSLQFF
-	14	TRBJ1-2	TRBD1	TRBV5-5	TGTGCCAGCAGCTCGTCACAGGGGGCGAATGGCTACACCTTC	CASSSSQGANGYTF
-	17	TRBJ2-7	TRBD2	TRBV5-6	TGTGCCAGCAGCTTGACCGGGACTAGCGGCTCCCCCTACGAGCAGTACTTC	CASSLTGTSGSPYEQYF
few	16	TRBJ2-1	TRBD2	TRBV30	TGTGCCTGGATGGGACTAGCTGGAAGCTCCTACAATGAGCAGTTCTTC	CAWMGLAGSSYNEQFF
-	15	TRBJ2-2	TRBD1	TRBV7-9	TGTGCCAGCAGCTCTCTTGGACAGGGTGGCGGGGAGCTGTTTTTT	CASSSLGQGGGELFF
-	14	TRBJ1-1	-	TRBV5-1	TGCGCCAGCAGCTTGGTCAGGACAGACACTGAAGCTTTCTTT	CASSLVRTDTEAFF
-	14	TRBJ2-3	TRBD1	TRBV10-3	TGTGCCATCAACAGACAGGGTGTCACAGATACGCAGTATTTT	CAINRQGVTDTQYF
-	13	TRBJ2-1	-	TRBV3-1/TRBV3-2	TGTGCCAGCAGCCGCGGGTTCCACAATGAGCAGTTCTTC	CASSRGFHNEQFF
once	14	TRBJ1-3	TRBD1	TRBV5-4	TGTGCCAGCAGCCCCCGGGACAGCGGAAACACCATATATTTT	CASSPRDSGNTIYF
many	14	TRBJ1-5	-	TRBV5-1	TGCGCCAGCAGCTTGGGGGCGGAGGATCAGCCCCAGCATTTT	CASSLGAEDQPQHF
-	14	TRBJ2-3	-	TRBV7-9	TGTGCCAGCAGCTTAACGACAGATACAGATACGCAGTATTTT	CASSLTTDTDTQYF
-	15	TRBJ1-1	-	TRBV10-2	TGCGCCAGCAGTGTTAGCGGCAGCATGAACACTGAAGCTTTCTTT	CASSVSGSMNTEAFF
-	16	TRBJ1-2	-	TRBV14	TGTGCCAGCAGCCAAGATAGCGTCAGGGAGGTCGTTGGCTACACCTTC	CASSQDSVREVVGYTF
-	13	TRBJ2-2	-	TRBV11-2	TGTGCCAGCAAGGGGACTAACACCGGGGAGCTGTTTTTT	CASKGTNTGELFF
-	11	TRBJ1-2	-	TRBV12-3/TRBV12-4	TGTGCCAGCAGTTTAGACCGGGGCTACACCTTC	CASSLDRGYTF
-	17	TRBJ2-5	TRBD1	TRBV10-2	TGCGCCAGCAGTGAGGTTGGGACAGGGGACGGGGAAGAGACCCAGTACTTC	CASSEVGTGDGEETQYF
-	15	TRBJ2-1	TRBD1	TRBV24-1	TGTGCCACCAGTGATGAGGGGGACAGAAACAATGAGCAGTTCTTC	CATSDEGDRNNEQFF
-	14	TRBJ1-4	TRBD1	TRBV7-9	TGTGCCAGCAGCTTGGGGACAGCTAATGAAAAACTGTTTTTT	CASSLGTANEKLFF
-	14	TRBJ1-1	-	TRBV5-1	TGCGCCAGCAGCTTGGAGAACAGCTACACTGAAGCTTTCTTT	CASSLENSYTEAFF
-	12	TRBJ2-5	-	TRBV7-9	TGTGCCAGCAGCTCCGGGGGAGAGACCCAGTACTTC	CASSSGGETQYF
-	19	TRBJ2-1	-	TRBV21-1	TGTGCCAGCAGCTCGACAGGGAATTACGGCGGGAGGGCCAGGAATGAGCAGTTCTTC	CASSSTGNYGGRARNEQFF
-	16	TRBJ2-3	TRBD2	TRBV5-1	TGCGCCAGCAGCCCAGGGACTAGCGGAATCACAGATACGCAGTATTTT	CASSPGTSGITDTQYF
-	14	TRBJ1-4	TRBD1	TRBV10-1	TGCGCCAGCAGCCCGGGACAGGGGGCCGAAAAACTGTTTTTT	CASSPGQGAEKLFF
-	15	TRBJ2-7	TRBD1	TRBV5-1	TGCGCCAGCAGCTTGAGCTGGCCAGGGGGATTGGAGCAGTACTTC	CASSLSWPGGLEQYF
-	13	TRBJ1-6	-	TRBV28	TGTGCCAGCAGCTTGACAATGGAAGTACGCCTCCACTTT	CASSLTMEVRLHF
-	14	TRBJ1-2	-	TRBV7-8	TGTGCCAGCAGCAATGACAGCAGGGGACCTGGCTACACCTTC	CASSNDSRGPGYTF
-	18	TRBJ2-5	TRBD2	TRBV6-6	TGTGCCAGCAGTCCACAGCATTTCATAGGGAGGGGTCAAGAGACCCAGTACTTC	CASSPQHFIGRGQETQYF
-	15	TRBJ1-5	-	TRBV6-5	TGTGCCAGCCTTGCCCGGGGTTTTAGCAATCAGCCCCAGCATTTT	CASLARGFSNQPQHF
-	13	TRBJ2-7	TRBD2	TRBV18	TGTGCCAGCTCAACTAGCGGCCCCTACGAGCAGTACTTC	CASSTSGPYEQYF
few	14	TRBJ2-4	TRBD2	TRBV6-5	TGTGCCAGCGGCCGGGAGGTAGCCAAAAACATTCAGTACTTC	CASGREVAKNIQYF
-	16	TRBJ2-5	-	TRBV7-9	TGTGCCAGCAGCTTACTTGGGGCCGGGTACCAAGAGACCCAGTACTTC	CASSLLGAGYQETQYF
few	13	TRBJ2-7	-	TRBV12-3/TRBV12-4	TGTGCCAGCAGAGGGGTTTTAATCACCGAGCAGTACTTC	CASRGVLITEQYF
-	15	TRBJ2-1	TRBD1	TRBV27	TGTGCCAGCAGTTTATCTCTCGGGACAGGGGCCGAGCAGTTCTTC	CASSLSLGTGAEQFF
-	15	TRBJ1-3	-	TRBV28	TGTGCCAGCAGGCTGGGCCTAAACTCTGGAAACACCATATATTTT	CASRLGLNSGNTIYF
-	15	TRBJ2-3	-	TRBV7-8	TGTGCCAGCAGCTTCAATCGGGTTCCTACAGATACGCAGTATTTT	CASSFNRVPTDTQYF
once	13	TRBJ2-3	-	TRBV11-3	TGTGCCAGCAGCTTAGCTAGCACAGATACGCAGTATTTT	CASSLASTDTQYF
-	12	TRBJ2-4	TRBD1	TRBV3-1/TRBV3-2	TGTGCCAGCAGCCAAAGGGACAGAAAACAGTACTTC	CASSQRDRKQYF
-	13	TRBJ2-2	TRBD1	TRBV19	TGTGCCAGCGGACAGGGGAACACCGGGGAGCTGTTTTTT	CASGQGNTGELFF
-	12	TRBJ2-2	-	TRBV5-1	TGCGCCAGCAGGCCTAGTTCCGGGGAGCTGTTTTTT	CASRPSSGELFF
-	14	TRBJ2-1	TRBD2	TRBV27	TGTGCCAGCAAAAAGGCACTAGCGGCAAATGAGCAGTTCTTC	CASKKALAANEQFF
-	13	TRBJ2-2	-	TRBV7-2	TGTGCCAGCAGCTTCGCGAACACCGGGGAGCTGTTTTTT	CASSFANTGELFF
-	16	TRBJ2-7	-	TRBV9	TGTGCCAGCAGCCCCCGCGGAGACTCTAGCTCCTACGAGCAGTACTTC	CASSPRGDSSSYEQYF
-	14	TRBJ2-1	TRBD1	TRBV2	TGTGCCAGCACGGCAGGGGGCGAAGTCAATGAGCAGTTCTTC	CASTAGGEVNEQFF
-	16	TRBJ1-1	TRBD1	TRBV28	TGTGCCAGCAGTTTGGGGACAGGGGTGGGTAATACTGAAGCTTTCTTT	CASSLGTGVGNTEAFF
-	16	TRBJ2-3	TRBD2	TRBV4-1	TGCGCCAGCAGCCCTTGGACTAGCGGGAGTTCAGATACGCAGTATTTT	CASSPWTSGSSDTQYF
-	16	TRBJ2-3	TRBD2	TRBV5-1	TGCGCCAGCAGGGCCAGCCCGGGGAGGGCCCCAGATACGCAGTATTTT	CASRASPGRAPDTQYF
-	15	TRBJ2-1	-	TRBV13	TGTGCCAGCAGCTTAGGCGTCCTATCCTACAATGAGCAGTTCTTC	CASSLGVLSYNEQFF